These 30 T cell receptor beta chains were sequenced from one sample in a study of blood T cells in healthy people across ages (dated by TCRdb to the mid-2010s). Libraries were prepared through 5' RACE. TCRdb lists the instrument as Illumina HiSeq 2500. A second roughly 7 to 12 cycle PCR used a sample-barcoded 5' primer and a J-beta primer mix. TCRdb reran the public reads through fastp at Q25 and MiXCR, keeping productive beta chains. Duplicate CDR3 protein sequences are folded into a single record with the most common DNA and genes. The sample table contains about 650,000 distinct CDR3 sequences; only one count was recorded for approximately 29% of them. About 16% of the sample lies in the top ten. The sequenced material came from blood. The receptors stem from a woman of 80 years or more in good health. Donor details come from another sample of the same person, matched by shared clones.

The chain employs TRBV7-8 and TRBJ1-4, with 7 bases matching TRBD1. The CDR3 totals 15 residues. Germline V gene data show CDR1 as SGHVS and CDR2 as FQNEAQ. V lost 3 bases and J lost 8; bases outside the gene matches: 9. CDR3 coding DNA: TGTGCCAGCAGCTTGGGCGGCAGGGGGGACGAAAAACTGTTTTTT. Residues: CASSLGGRGDEKLFF.

CDR3: CASERNAGGSEKLFF. CDR3 DNA sequence: TGTGCCAGCGAGCGAAACGCGGGGGGAAGTGAAAAACTGTTTTTT. The genes are TRBV7-2 and TRBJ1-4, with D tentatively TRBD1 (5 bases). CDR3 size: 15 residues. Germline V gives CDR1 SGHTA, CDR2 FQGNSA. The V and J ends lost 8 bases and 7 bases respectively, with 20 bases between them.

This chain's CDR3 is CASPRKQAYYEQYF. The DNA for the CDR3 is TGTGCCAGTCCCAGGAAGCAAGCGTACTACGAGCAGTACTTC. J is TRBJ2-7 and V is TRBV6-2 or TRBV6-3, with D hard to call. The CDR3 consists of 14 residues. V was shortened by 9 bases and J by 3 bases, with 18 bases between the two germline ends. Germline V gene lookup returns CDR1 MNHEY and CDR2 SVGEGT.

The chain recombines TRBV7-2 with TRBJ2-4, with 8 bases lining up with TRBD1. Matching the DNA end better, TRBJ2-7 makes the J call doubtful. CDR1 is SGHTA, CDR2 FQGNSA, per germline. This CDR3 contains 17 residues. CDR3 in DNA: TGTGCCAGCAGCTTACTCGGACAGGGTGTTTTTCCTTACGAGCAGTACTTC. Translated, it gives CASSLLGQGVFPYEQYF.

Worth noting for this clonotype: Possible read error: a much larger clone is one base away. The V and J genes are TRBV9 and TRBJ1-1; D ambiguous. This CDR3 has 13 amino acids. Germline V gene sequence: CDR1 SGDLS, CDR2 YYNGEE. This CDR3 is CANSVDVYTEAFF. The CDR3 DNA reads TGTGCCAACAGCGTAGACGTGTACACTGAAGCTTTCTTT.

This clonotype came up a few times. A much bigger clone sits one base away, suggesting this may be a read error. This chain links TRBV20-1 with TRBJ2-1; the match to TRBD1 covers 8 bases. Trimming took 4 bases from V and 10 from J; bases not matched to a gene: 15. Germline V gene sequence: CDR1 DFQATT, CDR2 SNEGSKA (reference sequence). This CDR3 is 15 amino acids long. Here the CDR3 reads CSATGGGQKTREQFF. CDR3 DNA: TGCAGTGCTACAGGGGGCGGACAAAAAACTAGGGAGCAGTTCTTC.

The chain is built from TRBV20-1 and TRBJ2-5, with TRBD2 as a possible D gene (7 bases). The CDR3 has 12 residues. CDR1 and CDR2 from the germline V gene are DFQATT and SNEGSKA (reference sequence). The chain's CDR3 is CRVQRDNPTQYF. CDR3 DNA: TGCAGGGTACAGCGGGACAACCCGACCCAGTACTTC.

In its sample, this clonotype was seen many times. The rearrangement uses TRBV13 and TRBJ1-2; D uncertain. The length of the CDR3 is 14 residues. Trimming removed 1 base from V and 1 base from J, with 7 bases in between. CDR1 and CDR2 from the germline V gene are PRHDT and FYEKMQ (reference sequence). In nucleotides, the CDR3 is TGTGCCAGCAGCTTAGCCAGTATTAACTATGGCTACACCTTC. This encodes CASSLASINYGYTF.

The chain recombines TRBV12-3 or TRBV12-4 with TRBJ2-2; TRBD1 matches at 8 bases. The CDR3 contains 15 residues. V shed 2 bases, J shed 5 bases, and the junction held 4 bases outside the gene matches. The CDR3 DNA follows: TGTGCCAGCAGTTTAAGGCAGGGGGCTACCGGGGAGCTGTTTTTT. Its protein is CASSLRQGATGELFF.

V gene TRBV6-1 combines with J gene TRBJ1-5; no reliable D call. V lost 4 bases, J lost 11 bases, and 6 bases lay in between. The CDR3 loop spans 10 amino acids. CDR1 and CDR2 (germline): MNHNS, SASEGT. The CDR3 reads CASSGQAQHF. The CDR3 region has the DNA TGTGCCAGCAGTGGGCAAGCCCAGCATTTT.

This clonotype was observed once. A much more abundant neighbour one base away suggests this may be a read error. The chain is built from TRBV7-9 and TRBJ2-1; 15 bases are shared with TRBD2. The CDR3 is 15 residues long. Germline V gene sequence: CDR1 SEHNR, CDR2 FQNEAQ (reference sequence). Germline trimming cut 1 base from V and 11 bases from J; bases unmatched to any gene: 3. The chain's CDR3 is CASSLGGLAGGKQFF. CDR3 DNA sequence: TGTGCCAGCAGCTTAGGGGGACTAGCGGGGGGCAAGCAGTTCTTC. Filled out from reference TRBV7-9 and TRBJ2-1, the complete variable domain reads DTGVSQNPRHKITKRGQNVTFRCDPISEHNRLYWYRQTLGQGPEFLTYFQNEAQLEKSRLLSDRFSAERPKGSFSTLEIQRTEQGDSAMYLCASSLGGLAGGKQFFGPGTRLTVL.

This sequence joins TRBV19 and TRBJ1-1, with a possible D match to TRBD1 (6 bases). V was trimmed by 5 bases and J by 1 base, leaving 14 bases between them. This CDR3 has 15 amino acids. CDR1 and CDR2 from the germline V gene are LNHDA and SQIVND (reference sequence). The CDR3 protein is CASSAYKQGNTEAFF. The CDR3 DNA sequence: TGTGCCAGTAGTGCGTACAAACAGGGGAACACTGAAGCTTTCTTT.

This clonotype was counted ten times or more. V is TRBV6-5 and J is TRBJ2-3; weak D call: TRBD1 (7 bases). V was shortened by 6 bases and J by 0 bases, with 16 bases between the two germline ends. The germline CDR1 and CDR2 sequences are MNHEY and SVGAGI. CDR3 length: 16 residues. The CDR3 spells CASRPQGGTSTDTQYF. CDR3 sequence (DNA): TGTGCCAGCAGACCCCAGGGGGGCACTAGCACAGATACGCAGTATTTT.

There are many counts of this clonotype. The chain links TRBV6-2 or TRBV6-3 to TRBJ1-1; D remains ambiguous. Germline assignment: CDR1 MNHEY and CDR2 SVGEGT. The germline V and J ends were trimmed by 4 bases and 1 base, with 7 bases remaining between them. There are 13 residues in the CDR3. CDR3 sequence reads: CASSFGTNTEAFF. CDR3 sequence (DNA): TGTGCCAGCAGTTTTGGAACGAACACTGAAGCTTTCTTT.

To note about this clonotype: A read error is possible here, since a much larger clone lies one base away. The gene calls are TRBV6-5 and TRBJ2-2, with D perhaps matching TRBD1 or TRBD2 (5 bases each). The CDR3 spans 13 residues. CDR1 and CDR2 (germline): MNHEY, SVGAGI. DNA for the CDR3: TGTGCCAGCAGTTACCTTTTCCGAGGGGAGCGGTTTTTT. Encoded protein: CASSYLFRGERFF.

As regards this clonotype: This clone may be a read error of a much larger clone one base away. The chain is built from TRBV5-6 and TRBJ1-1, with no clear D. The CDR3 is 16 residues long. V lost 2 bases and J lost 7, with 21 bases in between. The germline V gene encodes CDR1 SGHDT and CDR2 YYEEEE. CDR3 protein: CASSFLAGIQRIEAFF. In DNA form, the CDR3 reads TGTGCCAGCAGCTTTTTAGCCGGGATACAGAGGATTGAAGCTTTCTTT. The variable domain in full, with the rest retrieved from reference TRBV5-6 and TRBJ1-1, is DAGVTQSPTHLIKTRGQQVTLRCSPKSGHDTVSWYQQALGQGPQFIFQYYEEEERQRGNFPDRFSGHQFPNYSSELNVNALLLGDSALYLCASSFLAGIQRIEAFFGQGTRLTVV.

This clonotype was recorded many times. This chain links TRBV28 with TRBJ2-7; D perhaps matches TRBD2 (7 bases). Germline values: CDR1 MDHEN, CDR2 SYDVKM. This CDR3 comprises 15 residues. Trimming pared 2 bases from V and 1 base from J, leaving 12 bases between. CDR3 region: CASSLLGGQSYEQYF. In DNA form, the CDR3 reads TGTGCCAGCAGTTTACTCGGGGGGCAGTCCTACGAGCAGTACTTC.

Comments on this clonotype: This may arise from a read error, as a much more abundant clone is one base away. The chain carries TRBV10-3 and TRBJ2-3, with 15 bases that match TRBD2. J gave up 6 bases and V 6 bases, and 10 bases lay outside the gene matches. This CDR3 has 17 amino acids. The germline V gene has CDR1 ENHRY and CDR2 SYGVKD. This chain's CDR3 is CAISERGLAGGGDTQYF. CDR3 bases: TGTGCCATCAGCGAGCGGGGACTAGCGGGGGGAGGGGATACGCAGTATTTT.

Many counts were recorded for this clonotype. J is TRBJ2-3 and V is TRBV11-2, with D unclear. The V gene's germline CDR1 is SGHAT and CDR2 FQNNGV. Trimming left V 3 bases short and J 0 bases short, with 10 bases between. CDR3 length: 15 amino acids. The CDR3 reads CASSFFGRSTDTQYF. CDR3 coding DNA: TGTGCCAGCAGCTTCTTCGGACGTAGCACAGATACGCAGTATTTT. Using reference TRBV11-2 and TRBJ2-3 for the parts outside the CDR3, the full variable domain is EAGVAQSPRYKIIEKRQSVAFWCNPISGHATLYWYQQILGQGPKLLIQFQNNGVVDDSQLPKDRFSAERLKGVDSTLKIQPAKLEDSAVYLCASSFFGRSTDTQYFGPGTRLTVL.

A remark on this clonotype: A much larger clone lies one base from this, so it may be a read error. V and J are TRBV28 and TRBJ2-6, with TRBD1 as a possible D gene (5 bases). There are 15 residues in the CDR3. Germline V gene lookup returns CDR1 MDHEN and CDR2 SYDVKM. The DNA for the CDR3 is TGTGCCAGCAGTTTAAGGGTCTCTGGGGCCAACGTCCGGACTTTC. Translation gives CASSLRVSGANVRTF.

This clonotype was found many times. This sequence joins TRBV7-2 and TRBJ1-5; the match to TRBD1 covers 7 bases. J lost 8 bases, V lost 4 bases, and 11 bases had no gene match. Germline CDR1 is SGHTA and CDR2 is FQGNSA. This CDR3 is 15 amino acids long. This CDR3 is CASSSTGQVVKPQHF. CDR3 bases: TGTGCCAGCAGCTCCACCGGACAGGTGGTGAAGCCCCAGCATTTT.

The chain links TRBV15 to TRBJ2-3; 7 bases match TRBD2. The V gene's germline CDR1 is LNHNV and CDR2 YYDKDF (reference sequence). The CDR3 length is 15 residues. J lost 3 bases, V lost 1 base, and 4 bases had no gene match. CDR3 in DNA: TGTGCCACCAGCAGAGGCGGCGGGGGTACAGATACGCAGTATTTT. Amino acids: CATSRGGGGTDTQYF.

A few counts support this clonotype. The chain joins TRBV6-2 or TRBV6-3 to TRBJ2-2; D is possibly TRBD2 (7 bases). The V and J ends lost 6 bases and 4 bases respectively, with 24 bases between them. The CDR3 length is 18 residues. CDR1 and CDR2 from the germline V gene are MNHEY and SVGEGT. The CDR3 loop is CASRRSAGATRGTGELFF. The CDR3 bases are TGTGCCAGCAGAAGGAGCGCGGGGGCGACGCGAGGCACCGGGGAGCTGTTTTTT.

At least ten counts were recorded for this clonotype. The CDR3 loop is CASSRRGAREQYF. The CDR3, as DNA: TGTGCCAGCAGCCGCAGGGGGGCCAGGGAGCAGTACTTC. V gene TRBV7-2 combines with J gene TRBJ2-7; D is perhaps TRBD1 (7 bases). Trimming removed 5 bases from V and 7 bases from J, with 15 bases in between. The germline V gene has CDR1 SGHTA and CDR2 FQGNSA. The CDR3 covers 13 residues.

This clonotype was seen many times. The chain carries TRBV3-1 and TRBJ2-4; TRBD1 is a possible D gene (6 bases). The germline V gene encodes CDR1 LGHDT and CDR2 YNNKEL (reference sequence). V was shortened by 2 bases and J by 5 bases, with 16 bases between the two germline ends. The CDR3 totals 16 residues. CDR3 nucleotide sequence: TGTGCCAGCAGCCAACTGGGGGCGTCGGGGCAAAACATTCAGTACTTC. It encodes CASSQLGASGQNIQYF.

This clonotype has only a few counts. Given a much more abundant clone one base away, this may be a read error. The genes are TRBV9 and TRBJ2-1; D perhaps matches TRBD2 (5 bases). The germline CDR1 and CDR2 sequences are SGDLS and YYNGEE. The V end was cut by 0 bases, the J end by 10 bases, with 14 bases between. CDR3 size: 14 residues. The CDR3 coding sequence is TGTGCCAGCAGCGTAGGGCCTAGCCGTAAAGAGCAGTTCTTC. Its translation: CASSVGPSRKEQFF.

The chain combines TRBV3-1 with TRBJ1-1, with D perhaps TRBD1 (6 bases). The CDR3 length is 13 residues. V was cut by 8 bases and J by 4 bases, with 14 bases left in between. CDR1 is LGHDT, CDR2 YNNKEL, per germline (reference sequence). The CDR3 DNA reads TGTGCCAGCCGTCGGGGGGCCGGCACTGAAGCTTTCTTT. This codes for CASRRGAGTEAFF.

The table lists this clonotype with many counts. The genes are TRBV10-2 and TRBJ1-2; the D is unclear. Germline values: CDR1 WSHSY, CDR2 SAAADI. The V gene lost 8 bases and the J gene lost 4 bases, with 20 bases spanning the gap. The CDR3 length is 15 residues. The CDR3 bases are TGCGCCAGCTCTCCGGCAAGCCTCACGGGCTATGGCTACACCTTC. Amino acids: CASSPASLTGYGYTF.

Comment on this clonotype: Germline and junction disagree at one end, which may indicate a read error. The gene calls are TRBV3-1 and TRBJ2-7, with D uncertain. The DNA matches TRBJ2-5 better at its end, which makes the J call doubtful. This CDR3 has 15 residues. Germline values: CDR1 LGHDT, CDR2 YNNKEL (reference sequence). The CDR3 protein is CANSQELLGEETQYF. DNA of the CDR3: TGTGCCAACAGCCAAGAGCTCCTAGGAGAGGAGACCCAGTACTTC.

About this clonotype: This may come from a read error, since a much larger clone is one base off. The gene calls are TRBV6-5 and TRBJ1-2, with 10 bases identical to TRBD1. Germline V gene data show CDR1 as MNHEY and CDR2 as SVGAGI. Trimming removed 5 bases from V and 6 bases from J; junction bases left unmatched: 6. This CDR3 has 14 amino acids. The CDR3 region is CASSTADRGNGYTF. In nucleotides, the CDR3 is TGTGCCAGCAGTACGGCGGACAGGGGGAATGGCTACACCTTC.